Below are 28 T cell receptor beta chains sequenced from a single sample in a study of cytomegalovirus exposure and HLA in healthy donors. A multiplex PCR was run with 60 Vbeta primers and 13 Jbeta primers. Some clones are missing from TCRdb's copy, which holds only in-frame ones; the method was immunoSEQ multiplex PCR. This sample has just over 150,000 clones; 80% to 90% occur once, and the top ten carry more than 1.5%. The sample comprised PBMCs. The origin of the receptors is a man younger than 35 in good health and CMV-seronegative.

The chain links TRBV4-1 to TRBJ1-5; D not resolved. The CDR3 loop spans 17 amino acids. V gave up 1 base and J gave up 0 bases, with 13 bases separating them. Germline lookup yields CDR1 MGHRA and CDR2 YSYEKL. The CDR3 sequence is CASSQAPSSNSNQPQHF. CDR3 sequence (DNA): TGCGCCAGCAGCCAAGCCCCAAGCTCCAATAGCAATCAGCCCCAGCATTTT.

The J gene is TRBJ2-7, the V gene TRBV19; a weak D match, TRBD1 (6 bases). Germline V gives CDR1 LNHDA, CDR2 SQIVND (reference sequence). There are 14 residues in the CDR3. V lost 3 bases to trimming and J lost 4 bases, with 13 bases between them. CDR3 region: CASSMFGQKYEQYF. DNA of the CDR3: TGTGCCAGTAGTATGTTTGGACAGAAATACGAGCAGTACTTC.

The CDR3: CASSRPGQGASETNEKLFF. The CDR3 DNA is TGTGCCAGCAGTCGACCGGGACAGGGGGCCTCAGAGACCAATGAAAAACTGTTTTTT. The J gene is TRBJ1-4, the V gene TRBV7-6; TRBD1 matches 12 bases. Trimming removed 6 bases from V and 5 bases from J; junction bases left unmatched: 16. Germline V lookup: CDR1 SGHVS, CDR2 FNYEAQ. This CDR3 comprises 19 residues.

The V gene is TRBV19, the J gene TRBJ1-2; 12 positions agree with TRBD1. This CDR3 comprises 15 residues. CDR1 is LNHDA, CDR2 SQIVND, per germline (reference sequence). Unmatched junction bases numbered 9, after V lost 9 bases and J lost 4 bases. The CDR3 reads CASQLGTGGLYGYTF. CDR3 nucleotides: TGTGCCAGCCAGCTTGGGACAGGGGGCCTCTATGGCTACACCTTC.

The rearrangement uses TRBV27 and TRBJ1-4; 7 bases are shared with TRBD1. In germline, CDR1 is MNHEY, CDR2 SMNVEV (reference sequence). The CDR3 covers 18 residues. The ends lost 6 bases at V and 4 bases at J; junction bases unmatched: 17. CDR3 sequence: CASSTYWGTDKRNEKLFF. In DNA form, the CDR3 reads TGTGCCAGCAGCACATACTGGGGGACAGATAAGCGTAATGAAAAACTGTTTTTT.

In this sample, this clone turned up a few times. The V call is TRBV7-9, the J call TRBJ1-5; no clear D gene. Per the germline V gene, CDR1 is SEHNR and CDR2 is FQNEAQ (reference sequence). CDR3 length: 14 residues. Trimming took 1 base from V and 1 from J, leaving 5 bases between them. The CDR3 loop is CASSLEHSNQPQHF. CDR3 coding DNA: TGTGCCAGCAGCTTAGAACACAGCAATCAGCCCCAGCATTTT. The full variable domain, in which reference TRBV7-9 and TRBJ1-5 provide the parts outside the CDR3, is DTGVSQNPRHKITKRGQNVTFRCDPISEHNRLYWYRQTLGQGPEFLTYFQNEAQLEKSRLLSDRFSAERPKGSFSTLEIQRTEQGDSAMYLCASSLEHSNQPQHFGDGTRLSIL.

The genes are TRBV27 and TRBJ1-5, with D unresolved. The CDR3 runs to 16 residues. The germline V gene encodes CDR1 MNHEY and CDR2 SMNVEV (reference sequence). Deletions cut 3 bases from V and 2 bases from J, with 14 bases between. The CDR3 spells CASSFARESGNQPQHF. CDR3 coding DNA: TGTGCCAGCAGTTTTGCCCGGGAATCTGGCAATCAGCCCCAGCATTTT.

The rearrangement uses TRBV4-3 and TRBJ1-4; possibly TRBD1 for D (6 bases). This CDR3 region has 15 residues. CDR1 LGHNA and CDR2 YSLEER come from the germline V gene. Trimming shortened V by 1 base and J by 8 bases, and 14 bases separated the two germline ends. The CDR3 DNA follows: TGCGCCAGCAGCCAAGCGCAGGGGTGGGGGGAAAAACTGTTTTTT. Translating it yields CASSQAQGWGEKLFF.

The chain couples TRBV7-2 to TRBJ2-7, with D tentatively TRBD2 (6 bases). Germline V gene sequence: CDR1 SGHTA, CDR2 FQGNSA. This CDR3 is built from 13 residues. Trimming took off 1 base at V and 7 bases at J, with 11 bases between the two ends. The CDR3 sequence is CASSLGLVREQYF. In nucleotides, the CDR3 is TGTGCCAGCAGCTTAGGACTAGTTAGGGAGCAGTACTTC. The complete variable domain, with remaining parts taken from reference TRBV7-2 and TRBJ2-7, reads GAGVSQSPSNKVTEKGKDVELRCDPISGHTALYWYRQSLGQGLEFLIYFQGNSAPDKSGLPSDRFSAERTGGSVSTLTIQRTQQEDSAVYLCASSLGLVREQYFGPGTRLTVT.

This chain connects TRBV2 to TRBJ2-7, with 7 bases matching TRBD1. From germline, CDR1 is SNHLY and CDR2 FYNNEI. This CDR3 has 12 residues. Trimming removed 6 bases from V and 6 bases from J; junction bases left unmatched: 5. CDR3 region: CASRSTGSEQYF. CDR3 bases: TGTGCCAGCAGATCGACAGGGAGCGAGCAGTACTTC.

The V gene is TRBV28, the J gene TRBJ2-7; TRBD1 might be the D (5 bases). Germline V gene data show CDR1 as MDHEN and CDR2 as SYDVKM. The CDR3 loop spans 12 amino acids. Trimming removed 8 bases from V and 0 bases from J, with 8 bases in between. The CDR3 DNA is TGTGCCAGCCGACAGAGCTCCTACGAGCAGTACTTC. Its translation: CASRQSSYEQYF.

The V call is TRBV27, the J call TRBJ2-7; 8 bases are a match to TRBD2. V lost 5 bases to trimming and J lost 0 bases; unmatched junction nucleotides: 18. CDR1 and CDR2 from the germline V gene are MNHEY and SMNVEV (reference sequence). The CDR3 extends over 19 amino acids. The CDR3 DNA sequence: TGTGCCAGCAGTCCCCCCCCTAGCGGGCTAATAACCAACTCCTACGAGCAGTACTTC. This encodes CASSPPPSGLITNSYEQYF.

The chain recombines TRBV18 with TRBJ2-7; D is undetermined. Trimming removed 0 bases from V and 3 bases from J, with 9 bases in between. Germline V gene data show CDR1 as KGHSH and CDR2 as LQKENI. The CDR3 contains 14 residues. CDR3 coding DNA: TGTGCCAGCTCACCACCCGAGGAATACTACGAGCAGTACTTC. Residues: CASSPPEEYYEQYF.

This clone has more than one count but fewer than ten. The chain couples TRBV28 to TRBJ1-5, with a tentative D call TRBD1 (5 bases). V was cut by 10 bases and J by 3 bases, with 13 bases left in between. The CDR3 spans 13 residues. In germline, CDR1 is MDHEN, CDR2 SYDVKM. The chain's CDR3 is CATLQVFNQPQHF. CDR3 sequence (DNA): TGTGCCACGTTACAGGTTTTCAATCAGCCCCAGCATTTT.

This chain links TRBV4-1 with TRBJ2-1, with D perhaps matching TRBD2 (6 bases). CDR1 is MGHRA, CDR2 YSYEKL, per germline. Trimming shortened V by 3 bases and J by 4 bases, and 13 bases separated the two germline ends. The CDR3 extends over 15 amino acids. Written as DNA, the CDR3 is TGCGCCAGCAGCCATCCAGTGGGGAGGTACAATGAGCAGTTCTTC. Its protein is CASSHPVGRYNEQFF.

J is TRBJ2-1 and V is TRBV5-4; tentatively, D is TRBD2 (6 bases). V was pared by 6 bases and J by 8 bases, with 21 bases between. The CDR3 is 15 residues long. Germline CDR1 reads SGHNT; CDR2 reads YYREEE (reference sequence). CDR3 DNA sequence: TGTGCCAGCACCCCCCCCGGACTAACTAATGATGAGCAGTTCTTC. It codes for CASTPPGLTNDEQFF. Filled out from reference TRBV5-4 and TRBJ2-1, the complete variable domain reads ETGVTQSPTHLIKTRGQQVTLRCSSQSGHNTVSWYQQALGQGPQFIFQYYREEENGRGNFPPRFSGLQFPNYSSELNVNALELDDSALYLCASTPPGLTNDEQFFGPGTRLTVL.

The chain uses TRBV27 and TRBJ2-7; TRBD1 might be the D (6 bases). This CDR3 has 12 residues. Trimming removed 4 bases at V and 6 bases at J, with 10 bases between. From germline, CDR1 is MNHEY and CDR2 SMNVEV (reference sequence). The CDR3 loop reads CASSSRGFEQYF. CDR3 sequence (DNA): TGTGCCAGCAGTTCCAGGGGATTCGAGCAGTACTTC.

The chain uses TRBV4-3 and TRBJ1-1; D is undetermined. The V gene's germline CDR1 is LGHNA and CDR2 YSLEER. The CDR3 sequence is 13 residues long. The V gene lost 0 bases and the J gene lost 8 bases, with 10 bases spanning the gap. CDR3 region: CASSQDPVAEAFF. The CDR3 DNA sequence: TGCGCCAGCAGCCAAGACCCCGTGGCCGAAGCTTTCTTT.

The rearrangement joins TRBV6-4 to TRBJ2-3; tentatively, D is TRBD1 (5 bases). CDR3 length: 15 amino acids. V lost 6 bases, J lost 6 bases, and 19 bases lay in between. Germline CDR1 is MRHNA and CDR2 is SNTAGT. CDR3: CASSKTRGGGDTQYF. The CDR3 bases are TGTGCCAGCAGCAAAACAAGGGGCGGTGGGGATACGCAGTATTTT.

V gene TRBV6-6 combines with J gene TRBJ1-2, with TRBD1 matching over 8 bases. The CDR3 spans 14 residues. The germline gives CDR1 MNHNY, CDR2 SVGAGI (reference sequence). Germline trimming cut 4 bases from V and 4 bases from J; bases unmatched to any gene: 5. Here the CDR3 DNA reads TGTGCCAGCAGTTCCAGGACAGGGAGCTATGGCTACACCTTC. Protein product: CASSSRTGSYGYTF.

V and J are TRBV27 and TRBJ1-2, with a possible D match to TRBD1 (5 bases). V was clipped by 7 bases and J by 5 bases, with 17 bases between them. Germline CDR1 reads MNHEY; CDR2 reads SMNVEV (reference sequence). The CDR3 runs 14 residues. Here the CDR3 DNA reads TGTGCCAGCACCCCCTCCGGGGGTTGGTATGGCTACACCTTC. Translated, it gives CASTPSGGWYGYTF.

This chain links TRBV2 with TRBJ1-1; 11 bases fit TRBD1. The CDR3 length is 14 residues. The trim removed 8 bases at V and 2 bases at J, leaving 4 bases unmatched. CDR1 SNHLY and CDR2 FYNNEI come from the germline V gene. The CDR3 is CASGQGARNTEAFF. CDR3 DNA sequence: TGTGCCAGCGGACAGGGGGCACGCAACACTGAAGCTTTCTTT. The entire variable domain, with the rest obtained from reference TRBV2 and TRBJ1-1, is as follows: EPEVTQTPSHQVTQMGQEVILRCVPISNHLYFYWYRQILGQKVEFLVSFYNNEISEKSEIFDDQFSVERPDGSNFTLKIRSTKLEDSAMYFCASGQGARNTEAFFGQGTRLTVV.

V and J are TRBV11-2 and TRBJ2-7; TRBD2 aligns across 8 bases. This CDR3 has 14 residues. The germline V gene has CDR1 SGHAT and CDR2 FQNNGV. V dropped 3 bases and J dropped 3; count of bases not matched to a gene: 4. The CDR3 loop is CASSFGAGDYEQYF. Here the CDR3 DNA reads TGTGCCAGCAGCTTTGGAGCGGGAGACTACGAGCAGTACTTC. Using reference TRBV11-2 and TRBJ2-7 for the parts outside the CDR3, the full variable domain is EAGVAQSPRYKIIEKRQSVAFWCNPISGHATLYWYQQILGQGPKLLIQFQNNGVVDDSQLPKDRFSAERLKGVDSTLKIQPAKLEDSAVYLCASSFGAGDYEQYFGPGTRLTVT.

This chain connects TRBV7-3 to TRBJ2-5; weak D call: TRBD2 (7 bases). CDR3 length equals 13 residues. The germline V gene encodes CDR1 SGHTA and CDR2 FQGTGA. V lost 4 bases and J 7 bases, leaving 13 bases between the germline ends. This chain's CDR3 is CASSSTGGRTQYF. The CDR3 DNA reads TGTGCCAGCAGCTCCACGGGGGGCAGGACCCAGTACTTC.

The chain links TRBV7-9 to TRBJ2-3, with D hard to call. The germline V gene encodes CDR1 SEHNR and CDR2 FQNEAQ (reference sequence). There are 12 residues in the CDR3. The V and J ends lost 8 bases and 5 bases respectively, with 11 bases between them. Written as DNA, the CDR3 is TGTGCCAGCCAACAGACCAAAGATACGCAGTATTTT. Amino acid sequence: CASQQTKDTQYF. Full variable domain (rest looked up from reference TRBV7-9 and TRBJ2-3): DTGVSQNPRHKITKRGQNVTFRCDPISEHNRLYWYRQTLGQGPEFLTYFQNEAQLEKSRLLSDRFSAERPKGSFSTLEIQRTEQGDSAMYLCASQQTKDTQYFGPGTRLTVL.

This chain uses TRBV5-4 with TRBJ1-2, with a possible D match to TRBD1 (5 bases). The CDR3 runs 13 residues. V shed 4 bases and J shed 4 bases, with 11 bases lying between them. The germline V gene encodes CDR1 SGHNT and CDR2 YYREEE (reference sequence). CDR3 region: CASSGRGTYGYTF. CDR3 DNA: TGTGCCAGCAGCGGGAGGGGAACCTATGGCTACACCTTC.

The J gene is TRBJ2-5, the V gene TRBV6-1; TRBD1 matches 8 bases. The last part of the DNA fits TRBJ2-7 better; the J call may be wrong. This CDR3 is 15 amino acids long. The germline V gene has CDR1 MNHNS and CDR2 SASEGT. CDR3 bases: TGTGCCAGCCGTACCGGACAGGGCCAATCCTACGAGCAGTACTTC. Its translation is CASRTGQGQSYEQYF.

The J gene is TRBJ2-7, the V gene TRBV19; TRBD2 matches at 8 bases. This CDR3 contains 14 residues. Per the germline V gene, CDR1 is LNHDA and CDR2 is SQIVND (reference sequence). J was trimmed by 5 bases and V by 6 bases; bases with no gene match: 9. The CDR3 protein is CASRTSGGLDEQYF. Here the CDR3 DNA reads TGTGCCAGTAGAACAAGCGGGGGTCTCGACGAGCAGTACTTC.